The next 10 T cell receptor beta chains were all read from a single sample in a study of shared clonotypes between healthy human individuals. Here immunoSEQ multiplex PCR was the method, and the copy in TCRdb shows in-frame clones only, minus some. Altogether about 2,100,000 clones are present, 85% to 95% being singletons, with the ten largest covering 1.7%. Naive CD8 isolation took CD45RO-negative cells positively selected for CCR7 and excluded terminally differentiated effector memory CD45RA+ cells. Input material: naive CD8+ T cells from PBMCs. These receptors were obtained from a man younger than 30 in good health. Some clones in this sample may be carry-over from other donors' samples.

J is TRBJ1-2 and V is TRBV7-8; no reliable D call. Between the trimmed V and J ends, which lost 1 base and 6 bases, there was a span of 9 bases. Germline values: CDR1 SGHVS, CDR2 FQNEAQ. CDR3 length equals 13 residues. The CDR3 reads CASSLGPNDGYTF. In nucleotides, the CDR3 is TGTGCCAGCAGCTTAGGGCCGAACGATGGCTACACCTTC.

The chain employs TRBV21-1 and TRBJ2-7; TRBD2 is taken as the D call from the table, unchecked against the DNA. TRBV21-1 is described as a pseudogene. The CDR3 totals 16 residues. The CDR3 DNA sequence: TGTGCCGGCAGCAAAGAAGTAGGAAGACTTTCCTACGAGCAGTACTTC. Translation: CAGSKEVGRLSYEQYF.

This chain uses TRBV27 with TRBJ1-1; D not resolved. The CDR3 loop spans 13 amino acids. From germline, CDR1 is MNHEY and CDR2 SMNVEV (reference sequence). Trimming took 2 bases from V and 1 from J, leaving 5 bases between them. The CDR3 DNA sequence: TGTGCCAGCAGTTTACTCAGGAACACTGAAGCTTTCTTT. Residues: CASSLLRNTEAFF.

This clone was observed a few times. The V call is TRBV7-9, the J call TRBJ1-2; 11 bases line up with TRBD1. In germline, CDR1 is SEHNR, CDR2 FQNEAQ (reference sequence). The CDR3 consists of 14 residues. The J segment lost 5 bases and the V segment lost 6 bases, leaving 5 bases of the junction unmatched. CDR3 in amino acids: CASSWTGGGYGYTF. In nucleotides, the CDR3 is TGTGCCAGCAGTTGGACAGGGGGCGGGTATGGCTACACCTTC.

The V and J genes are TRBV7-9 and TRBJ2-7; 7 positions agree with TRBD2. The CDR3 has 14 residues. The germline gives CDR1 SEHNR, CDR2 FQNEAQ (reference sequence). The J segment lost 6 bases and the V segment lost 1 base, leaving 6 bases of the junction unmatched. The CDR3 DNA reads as TGTGCCAGCAGCTTAGTGCGGGAGTCGGGCGAGCAGTACTTC. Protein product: CASSLVRESGEQYF. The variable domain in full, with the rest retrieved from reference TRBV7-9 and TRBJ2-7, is DTGVSQNPRHKITKRGQNVTFRCDPISEHNRLYWYRQTLGQGPEFLTYFQNEAQLEKSRLLSDRFSAERPKGSFSTLEIQRTEQGDSAMYLCASSLVRESGEQYFGPGTRLTVT.

The DNA for the CDR3 is TGTGCCAGCAGCCGAGATCGAGCGGGAGCAGATACGCAGTATTTT. This sequence encodes CASSRDRAGADTQYF. The chain uses TRBV5-6 and TRBJ2-3; 8 nucleotides agree with TRBD2. With V trimmed by 4 bases and J by 4 bases, 8 bases remained unmatched. The length of the CDR3 is 15 residues. The germline V gene encodes CDR1 SGHDT and CDR2 YYEEEE.

Here the CDR3 DNA reads TGTGCCAGCAACCCGAAACCAACTGAAGCTTTCTTT. Residues: CASNPKPTEAFF. This chain uses TRBV7-9 with TRBJ1-1; D unresolved. V gave up 7 bases and J gave up 5 bases, with 11 bases separating them. The CDR3 spans 12 residues. Germline CDR1 is SEHNR and CDR2 is FQNEAQ (reference sequence).

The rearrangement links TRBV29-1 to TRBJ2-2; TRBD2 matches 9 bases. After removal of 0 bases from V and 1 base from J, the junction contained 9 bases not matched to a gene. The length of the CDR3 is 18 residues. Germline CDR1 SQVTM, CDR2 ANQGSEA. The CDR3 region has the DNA TGCAGCGTTGAAGATCTTCAAGGAGCGGGGGGGAACACCGGGGAGCTGTTTTTT. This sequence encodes CSVEDLQGAGGNTGELFF.

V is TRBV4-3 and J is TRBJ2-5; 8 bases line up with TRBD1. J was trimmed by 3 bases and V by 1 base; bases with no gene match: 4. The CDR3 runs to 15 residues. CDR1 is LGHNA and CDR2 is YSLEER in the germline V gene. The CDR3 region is CASSQGTGRKETQYF. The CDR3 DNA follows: TGCGCCAGCAGCCAAGGGACAGGGAGGAAAGAGACCCAGTACTTC.

CDR3 nucleotide sequence: TGTGCCAGCAGCGTAGGGCCTAGCGGACCCTACGAGCAGTACTTC. It specifies CASSVGPSGPYEQYF. V gene TRBV9 combines with J gene TRBJ2-7, with 7 positions matching TRBD2. V lost 0 bases to trimming and J lost 2 bases; unmatched junction nucleotides: 5. The CDR3 is made up of 15 amino acids. CDR1 and CDR2 from the germline V gene are SGDLS and YYNGEE. The complete variable domain, with remaining parts taken from reference TRBV9 and TRBJ2-7, reads DSGVTQTPKHLITATGQRVTLRCSPRSGDLSVYWYQQSLDQGLQFLIQYYNGEERAKGNILERFSAQQFPDLHSELNLSSLELGDSALYFCASSVGPSGPYEQYFGPGTRLTVT.